The 18 T cell receptor beta chains presented below share a single source sample, sequenced in a study of T cell responses to AZD1222 COVID-19 vaccine listed by TCRdb under 2021. Taken with the paper, the label for time point translates to: about 28 days (+/-7) after the second vaccine dose. Receptor amplification or capture employed the immunoSEQ multiplex PCR assay. TCRdb took over this immuneACCESS table, retaining in-frame rearrangements with V and J assigned. Such tables are incomplete; in checked studies, under half of the missing clones stem from an unresolved V gene, and the remainder is unexplained. The sample table contains 100,000 to 150,000 clones; only one count was recorded for about nine tenths of them. The biggest ten clones account for under 2% of the sample. The material was peripheral blood, obtained 28 days after the second AZD1222 dose. The source is an adult who received the AZD1222 COVID-19 vaccine.

The chain has TRBV30 and TRBJ1-3; no definite D call. Germline V CDR1 and CDR2: GTSNPN, SVGIG (reference sequence). The CDR3 extends over 15 amino acids. Between the trimmed V and J ends, which lost 0 bases and 0 bases, there was a span of 9 bases. The CDR3 spells CAWSVRPDSGNTIYF. The CDR3 bases are TGTGCCTGGAGTGTTCGCCCGGACTCTGGAAACACCATATATTTT.

The chain carries TRBV11-2 and TRBJ2-3; D unresolved. The CDR3 length is 16 residues. Trimming stripped 1 base from V and 0 bases from J, with 11 bases between. Germline V gene sequence: CDR1 SGHAT, CDR2 FQNNGV. The DNA of the CDR3 is TGTGCCAGCAGCTTAGTCCGAGGAACTAGCACAGATACGCAGTATTTT. Its protein product is CASSLVRGTSTDTQYF.

The gene calls are TRBV19 and TRBJ2-5, with D maybe TRBD1 (5 bases). The CDR3 runs to 13 residues. Trimming removed 5 bases at V and 1 base at J, with 8 bases between. Germline V gene data show CDR1 as LNHDA and CDR2 as SQIVND (reference sequence). The CDR3 loop reads CASSGAVQETQYF. The CDR3 nucleotides read TGTGCCAGTAGTGGGGCGGTCCAAGAGACCCAGTACTTC.

The J gene is TRBJ2-5, the V gene TRBV4-3; TRBD1 matches at 8 bases. Per the germline V gene, CDR1 is LGHNA and CDR2 is YSLEER. This CDR3 comprises 14 residues. V was pared by 0 bases and J by 6 bases, with 3 bases of the junction left unmatched. Here the CDR3 reads CASSQETGGKTQYF. The DNA of the CDR3 is TGCGCCAGCAGCCAAGAAACAGGGGGGAAGACCCAGTACTTC.

The chain combines TRBV28 with TRBJ1-5; no clear D gene. Germline lookup yields CDR1 MDHEN and CDR2 SYDVKM. Trimming cost V 6 bases and J 0 bases, with 15 bases left between them. The CDR3 consists of 16 residues. The CDR3 here is CASRRPGFISNQPQHF. The CDR3 DNA is TGTGCCAGCAGGAGACCGGGGTTCATTAGCAATCAGCCCCAGCATTTT.

This rearrangement joins TRBV27 to TRBJ1-4; a possible D gene is TRBD1 (5 bases). This CDR3 is built from 14 residues. The germline V gene has CDR1 MNHEY and CDR2 SMNVEV (reference sequence). V was clipped by 5 bases and J by 6 bases, with 13 bases between them. The CDR3 sequence: CASSDSSAHEKLFF. The CDR3 nucleotides read TGTGCCAGCAGTGACAGCTCAGCACATGAAAAACTGTTTTTT.

This clone was observed a handful of times. The chain recombines TRBV15 with TRBJ2-1, with D maybe TRBD2 (6 bases). The CDR3 is 15 residues long. V lost 0 bases, J lost 2 bases, and 8 bases lay in between. CDR1 and CDR2 (germline): LNHNV, YYDKDF (reference sequence). The CDR3 protein is CATSRDGGTYNEQFF. The CDR3 bases are TGTGCCACCAGCAGAGATGGGGGGACCTACAATGAGCAGTTCTTC.

The rearrangement joins TRBV18 to TRBJ1-5; TRBD1 is a possible D gene (6 bases). This CDR3 is 16 amino acids long. V lost 1 base, J lost 4 bases, and 14 bases lay in between. Germline V lookup: CDR1 KGHSH, CDR2 LQKENI. The CDR3 DNA reads TGTGCCAGCTCACCACTGGGGGGGCTGGGGAATCAGCCCCAGCATTTT. Amino acids: CASSPLGGLGNQPQHF.

V is TRBV12-3 or TRBV12-4 and J is TRBJ1-5; TRBD1 matches at 9 bases. V gave up 6 bases and J gave up 6 bases; unmatched junction bases: 3. This CDR3 contains 13 residues. The CDR3 sequence is CASRQGAGQPQHF. The CDR3 DNA reads as TGTGCCAGCAGACAGGGGGCTGGTCAGCCCCAGCATTTT.

The chain is built from TRBV5-1 and TRBJ1-2; TRBD1 is a possible D gene (6 bases). The CDR3 loop spans 15 amino acids. The ends were cut back, 4 bases at V and 0 bases at J, with 13 bases in the middle. The germline CDR1 and CDR2 sequences are SGHRS and YFSETQ. The CDR3 sequence is CASSTGTPANYGYTF. CDR3 DNA: TGCGCCAGCAGCACTGGGACACCTGCTAACTATGGCTACACCTTC.

For the CDR3, the DNA is TGCGCCAGCAGCCCAAACCCGACTGCCCCCGTCGGGGCAGAGACCCAGTACTTC. The encoded protein is CASSPNPTAPVGAETQYF. The chain is built from TRBV5-1 and TRBJ2-5; D could derive from TRBD1 or TRBD2 (5 bases each). Germline V gene lookup returns CDR1 SGHRS and CDR2 YFSETQ. The CDR3 is made up of 18 amino acids. V lost 4 bases and J lost 4, with 26 bases in between.

The chain has TRBV30 and TRBJ1-5; D unclear. Per the germline V gene, CDR1 is GTSNPN and CDR2 is SVGIG (reference sequence). Trimming left V 2 bases short and J 2 bases short, with 7 bases between. This CDR3 has 13 amino acids. CDR3 nucleotides: TGTGCCTGGAGTTCGGGTGGCAATCAGCCCCAGCATTTT. Protein: CAWSSGGNQPQHF.

DNA for the CDR3: TGCGCCAGCAGCTCGGGACAGGGGGCCCTCACCGGGGAGCTGTTTTTT. Translated: CASSSGQGALTGELFF. The chain couples TRBV5-1 to TRBJ2-2; TRBD1 aligns across 12 bases. The length of the CDR3 is 16 residues. Trimming at V came to 3 bases and at J to 4 bases, leaving 4 bases not matched to a gene. Germline V gene lookup returns CDR1 SGHRS and CDR2 YFSETQ.

The rearrangement joins TRBV27 to TRBJ1-5; no firm D call. Germline V gives CDR1 MNHEY, CDR2 SMNVEV (reference sequence). The CDR3 has 13 amino acids. V shed 3 bases and J shed 7 bases, with 10 bases lying between them. CDR3 loop: CASSFKARQPQHF. For the CDR3, the DNA is TGTGCCAGCAGTTTCAAAGCAAGGCAGCCCCAGCATTTT.

This chain connects TRBV29-1 to TRBJ2-1, with 8 bases lining up with TRBD2. The germline CDR1 and CDR2 sequences are SQVTM and ANQGSEA. The CDR3 has 13 residues. The J segment lost 5 bases and the V segment lost 3 bases, leaving 3 bases of the junction unmatched. The CDR3 spells CSVDPGRDNEQFF. The CDR3 bases are TGCAGCGTTGATCCCGGGAGGGACAATGAGCAGTTCTTC.

V usage is TRBV30 and J usage is TRBJ2-7; D gene ambiguous. In germline, CDR1 is GTSNPN, CDR2 SVGIG (reference sequence). The V end lost 0 bases, the J end lost 6 bases, and 12 bases lay between the germline ends. This CDR3 is 13 amino acids long. The CDR3 sequence: CAWSVKGTVEQYF. DNA of the CDR3: TGTGCCTGGAGTGTAAAGGGAACGGTCGAGCAGTACTTC.

This rearrangement joins TRBV11-3 to TRBJ1-2; D not resolved. The CDR3 is 13 amino acids. CDR1 is SGHNT, CDR2 YENEEA, per germline. V was pared by 4 bases and J by 5 bases, with 11 bases between. The CDR3 reads CASSWPDLYGYTF. CDR3 nucleotides: TGTGCCAGCAGCTGGCCAGACCTATATGGCTACACCTTC.

J is TRBJ2-2 and V is TRBV9; 7 bases agree with TRBD2. Germline V gene lookup returns CDR1 SGDLS and CDR2 YYNGEE. The CDR3 covers 15 residues. V lost 1 base and J lost 0; bases outside the gene matches: 0. CDR3 coding DNA: TGTGCCAGCAGCGTACTAGCGGCGAACACCGGGGAGCTGTTTTTT. Translated: CASSVLAANTGELFF.